This TCR beta chain derives from a study of cytomegalovirus exposure and HLA in healthy donors. There are 15 residues in the CDR3. J was trimmed by 1 base and V by 0 bases; bases with no gene match: 3. Per the germline V gene, CDR1 is GTSNPN and CDR2 is SVGIG (reference sequence). The table came from immunoSEQ multiplex PCR; TCRdb's copy has only in-frame clones and leaves some out. The data contain some 200,000 clones, 80% to 95% of them singletons. Sequences were obtained from PBMCs. The clonotype comes from a young woman in good health and CMV-seronegative. V is TRBV30 and J is TRBJ2-4; 7 bases are shared with TRBD1. Here the CDR3 reads CAWSVQGSAKNIQYF. In nucleotides, the CDR3 is TGTGCCTGGAGTGTACAGGGGTCTGCCAAAAACATTCAGTACTTC.